This T cell receptor (beta chain) was observed in a study of radiation and T cells in renal cell carcinoma. With respect to this clone: No antigen is known for it.

TCRdb's copy holds only in-frame clones and misses some; the assay was immunoSEQ multiplex PCR. The table includes more than 15,000 clones, roughly 50% detected once. Treatment denoted: 15 Gy SBRT to primary tumor, nephrectomy 4 weeks later. Germline CDR1 and CDR2: SGDLS and YYNGEE. CDR3 length: 13 residues. V gave up 0 bases and J gave up 9 bases, with 12 bases separating them. Study results and caveats: Irradiated tumors held more dominant CDR3 motifs than control tumors. In blood, top tumor clones expanded by 2 weeks, shrinking by 4.

The J gene is TRBJ1-1, the V gene TRBV9; the D gene is possibly TRBD1 (5 bases). The source was tumor tissue, collected from a patient whose treatment included radiotherapy and nephrectomy. The TCR comes from an older woman with renal cell carcinoma. As DNA, the CDR3 is TGTGCCAGCAGCGTAGGAGGGGTTACAAAAGCTTTCTTT. Amino acids: CASSVGGVTKAFF.